This TCR beta chain was sequenced in a study of tumor-infiltrating lymphocytes in primary liver carcinoma. The authors made TCR beta cDNA from approximately 500 ng total RNA with a constant-region primer. Slightly modified ARM-PCR with three nested multiplex PCR rounds yielded TCR beta libraries. The study ran its first two PCR rounds for roughly 11 cycles each, using TRBV1-TRBV30 forward primers and a C-beta reverse primer. One entry per CDR3 protein, called by TCRdb with MiXCR from the multiplex PCR reads. The repertoire has 85,000 to 100,000 distinct CDR3 sequences, about 73% of them found once; the top ten carry roughly 30%. Comment on this clonotype: This likely comes from a read error, as the CDR3 has no conserved phenylalanine or tryptophan at its end.

Bulk tissue was left unsorted, and RNA and DNA were co-extracted from roughly 20-30 mg of it. CDR3 length: 18 residues. Germline V gene data show CDR1 as SGHAT and CDR2 as FQNNGV. Sequencing used tumor-adjacent normal liver tissue. The receptor comes from a man aged 35-49 years with primary liver carcinoma and hepatitis B virus infection. The V call is TRBV11-2, the J call TRBJ2-3; TRBD2 matches at 13 bases. The CDR3 sequence is CDSSITTSGRAGRDTQYL. The CDR3 coding sequence is TGTGACAGCAGCATAACTACTAGCGGGAGGGCGGGGCGAGATACGCAGTATCTT.